This T cell receptor (beta chain) was sequenced for a study of T cells in Graves' hyperthyroidism and ophthalmopathy (dated by TCRdb to between 2018 and 2021). Some background on the complete study: Peripheral blood was collected at initial diagnosis, before any treatment. A discovery cohort of around 100 patients, roughly 45 with Graves' ophthalmopathy and under 60 with stable Graves' hyperthyroidism, was used to find distinguishing TCR V-J signatures. Whether ophthalmopathy could be predicted prospectively was tested in an independent validation cohort made up of fewer than 20 hyperthyroidism patients plus 17 patients who later progressed to ophthalmopathy. For training and testing, the roughly 97 patients in the discovery cohort were randomly divided in a 7:3 ratio. Thyroid tissue and blood T-cell repertoires from six Graves' hyperthyroidism patients were also compared in the study. After blood sampling, hyperthyroidism patients were treated with methimazole at a starting dose of 30 mg daily, and ophthalmopathy patients were treated with high-dose intravenous methylprednisolone. TCR Vbeta CDR3 sequencing of around 130 peripheral blood samples (about 45 ophthalmopathy, under 80 hyperthyroidism and around 17 progressor patients) is reported in the paper. Broader findings and caveats from the paper: No statistical method was used to set the sample size in advance, and investigators knew the group allocation. Most expanded thyroid clonotypes (frequency above 0.001) were also detected in blood, a finding suggesting that blood repertoires may reflect thyroid immune responses. Ophthalmopathy was separated from stable hyperthyroidism by a 13 V-J signature model, with 87.88% sensitivity and 81% to 82% specificity obtained in cross-validation and 80%/75% obtained in testing. In validation, the model predicted progression to ophthalmopathy with roughly 70% sensitivity and 72.22% specificity, a median of 6.5 months before onset.

This clonotype was counted many times. Its target antigen remains unknown. No much larger clonotype is one base removed from it; base qualities were not supplied. V and J lose 6 bases and 0 bases, and a span of 11 bases separates them. CDR1 and CDR2 are read off the germline V gene as MRHNA and SNTAGT. The CDR3 has 14 amino acids, counting the end cysteine and phenylalanine. Only the CDR3 DNA stays, 42 bases, in frame from base 1. Amplification of TCR beta CDR3 regions was carried out from RNA transcripts. A first-round RT-PCR of the TCR CDR3 used the HTBI primer set with the Qiagen OneStep RT-PCR kit. Libraries were constructed in a second round of multiplex PCR, after which size selection and purification were carried out. Libraries were sequenced paired-end with 100 bp reads on an Illumina HiSeq2000. Turning to the authors' computational methods: SOAPnuke was used to process the raw data, removing reads that contained adapters or uncalled bases, had a mean Phred below 15, or lacked an exact match to the constant primer or identifier. COPE v1.2.5 was used to merge the high-quality paired reads, and each unique nucleotide sequence was defined as a clonotype. MiTCR v1.1 was used to align clonotypes to the IMGT TRBV, TRBD and TRBJ reference segments. The analysis included only V-J combinations with a frequency above 0.0001, which together covered roughly 99% of the repertoires. A TCS score was defined as the ratio between F50 (clonal expansion) and ExV (chaos), using BLOSUM62-based TCRdist between CDR3 peptides within each V-J. Welch's t-statistics and random forest reduced approximately 520 V-J features to 10 to 15, which were used in a naive Bayes classifier (R e1071). The public sequencing data were trimmed at Q25 with fastp and processed into clonotypes with MiXCR by TCRdb, which kept only in-frame beta chains. Each record represents a unique CDR3 protein, reported with the most common genes and DNA among its rows. V and J calls and clone size were set by TCRdb, not the authors. In all, the sample holds about 250,000 distinct CDR3 sequences, and almost 25% of those were seen once. The ten largest make up around 40% of the sample.

Ophthalmopathy patients had moderately to severely active disease, with a Clinical Activity Score of 3 or more, a NOSPECS grade of 4 or more, and a disease duration of less than 3 months. Patients with uncontrolled infections, other autoimmune diseases, pregnancy or lactation were excluded. Diagnoses were established on the basis of clinical symptoms, serum thyroxine and TRAb, thyroid ultrasound, and orbital computed tomography. Ficoll-Paque density gradient centrifugation was used to isolate PBMCs from 9.5 to 10 ml of fresh peripheral blood. Total RNA was extracted with Trizol reagent, and quality was checked on an Agilent 2100 Bioanalyzer.

This TCR was sampled from a woman between 40 and 55 years old with Graves' ophthalmopathy. Sequences were obtained from blood. Recombination linked TRBV6-4 to TRBJ1-1, with the D gene call left open. DNA sequence: TGTGCCAGCAGACTCCACAGCATGAACACTGAAGCTTTCTTT. The translation is CASRLHSMNTEAFF.